The 26 T cell receptor beta chains reported below all come from one sample, sequenced in a study of CD8+ T cells in alopecia areata. Treatment noted: oral pan-JAK inhibitor, 5-10 mg twice daily. Isolated RNA was reverse transcribed into cDNA used as the sequencing template. The method was immunoSEQ multiplex PCR; TCRdb's version includes in-frame clones alone and lacks a portion of them. The sample shows 150,000 to 200,000 clones, 60% to 70% of them seen only once. This specimen was CD4+ T cells sorted from blood, taken at week 4, from a patient treated with tofacitinib. Source of these receptors: a human donor with alopecia areata.

The CDR3 protein is CSVRRDRGAETQYF. CDR3 bases: TGCAGCGTGAGAAGGGACAGGGGTGCCGAGACCCAGTACTTC. This chain links TRBV29-1 with TRBJ2-5; 10 bases are shared with TRBD1. CDR1 and CDR2 from the germline V gene are SQVTM and ANQGSEA. CDR3 size: 14 residues. V lost 6 bases, J lost 5 bases, and 9 bases stayed unmatched.

This clone has more than one count but fewer than ten. The V call is TRBV4-1, the J call TRBJ2-5, with D hard to call. V gave up 3 bases and J gave up 7 bases, with 9 bases separating them. CDR1 is MGHRA and CDR2 is YSYEKL in the germline V gene. CDR3 size: 12 residues. The CDR3 nucleotides read TGCGCCAGCAGCCATCCCATGGGGACCCAGTACTTC. This encodes CASSHPMGTQYF.

The chain joins TRBV30 to TRBJ1-6; D perhaps matches TRBD1 (6 bases). CDR1 GTSNPN and CDR2 SVGIG come from the germline V gene (reference sequence). This CDR3 contains 13 residues. The V gene lost 7 bases and the J gene lost 7 bases, with 14 bases spanning the gap. For the CDR3, the DNA is TGTGCCTCCCACAGGGATCGCAATTCACCCCTCCACTTT. Translated: CASHRDRNSPLHF.

This clone was seen more than once but under ten times. The chain employs TRBV5-1 and TRBJ1-2; a weak D match, TRBD1 (6 bases). V lost 4 bases, J lost 2 bases, and 12 bases lay in between. The CDR3 covers 14 residues. Germline V gene data show CDR1 as SGHRS and CDR2 as YFSETQ. DNA for the CDR3: TGCGCCAGCAGCGGGGGCGGAGGGAACTATGGCTACACCTTC. Translated, it gives CASSGGGGNYGYTF.

There are a few counts of this clone. V usage is TRBV7-3 and J usage is TRBJ2-1, with a possible D match to TRBD2 (6 bases). Germline V gene sequence: CDR1 SGHTA, CDR2 FQGTGA. This CDR3 region has 17 residues. Trimming pared 5 bases from V and 0 bases from J, leaving 17 bases between. CDR3 in DNA: TGTGCCAGCAGCCCTACAAGTAGCGGCTACTCCTACAATGAGCAGTTCTTC. As protein: CASSPTSSGYSYNEQFF. The full variable domain, in which reference TRBV7-3 and TRBJ2-1 provide the parts outside the CDR3, is GAGVSQTPSNKVTEKGKYVELRCDPISGHTALYWYRQSLGQGPEFLIYFQGTGAADDSGLPNDRFFAVRPEGSVSTLKIQRTERGDSAVYLCASSPTSSGYSYNEQFFGPGTRLTVL.

CDR3 sequence reads: CASSPLGTFSQSGANVLTF. The CDR3 DNA reads TGTGCCAGCAGCCCCCTCGGGACATTTTCTCAGTCTGGGGCCAACGTCCTGACTTTC. J is TRBJ2-6 and V is TRBV11-2; maybe TRBD1 (6 bases). The CDR3 is 19 residues long. The germline V gene has CDR1 SGHAT and CDR2 FQNNGV. Trimming removed 5 bases at V and 1 base at J, with 21 bases between. Supplemented by reference TRBV11-2 and TRBJ2-6, the full variable domain reads EAGVAQSPRYKIIEKRQSVAFWCNPISGHATLYWYQQILGQGPKLLIQFQNNGVVDDSQLPKDRFSAERLKGVDSTLKIQPAKLEDSAVYLCASSPLGTFSQSGANVLTFGAGSRLTVL.

CDR3 DNA: TGTGCCAGCTTACTCGGAGCGGGGAATTCACCCCTCCACTTT. Its protein product is CASLLGAGNSPLHF. V usage is TRBV11-2 and J usage is TRBJ1-6; D is unresolved. Germline CDR1 is SGHAT and CDR2 is FQNNGV. This CDR3 has 14 residues. Trimming pared 8 bases from V and 7 bases from J, leaving 15 bases between.

This clone was picked up many times. CDR3 sequence: CASSLGGYGYTF. CDR3 nucleotide sequence: TGTGCCAGCAGCTTGGGCGGTTATGGCTACACCTTC. The rearrangement joins TRBV5-6 to TRBJ1-2; D gene unclear. The V gene's germline CDR1 is SGHDT and CDR2 YYEEEE. The CDR3 loop spans 12 amino acids. V dropped 0 bases and J dropped 5 bases, with 5 bases sitting between them.

This clone was found a few times. The chain couples TRBV7-9 to TRBJ1-6; D may be TRBD1 (6 bases). Between the trimmed V and J ends, which lost 5 bases and 10 bases, there was a span of 18 bases. The CDR3 spans 15 residues. Germline-derived CDR1 and CDR2 are SEHNR and FQNEAQ (reference sequence). The CDR3: CASSPSNTGPSPLHF. The CDR3 DNA follows: TGTGCCAGCAGCCCCTCGAATACAGGGCCCTCACCCCTCCACTTT.

DNA of the CDR3: TGTGCCAGCTCACCAAGACTAGCAAGGGCAGATACGCAGTATTTT. This encodes CASSPRLARADTQYF. V usage is TRBV18 and J usage is TRBJ2-3, with TRBD2 matching over 7 bases. Germline values: CDR1 KGHSH, CDR2 LQKENI. V lost 2 bases to trimming and J lost 4 bases; unmatched junction nucleotides: 6. CDR3 length: 15 amino acids.

Comment on this clone: Other nucleotide sequences in the sample specify the same CDR3. The chain couples TRBV5-1 to TRBJ2-2, with D unresolved. V was pared by 2 bases and J by 0 bases, with 5 bases between. This CDR3 has 14 amino acids. CDR1 and CDR2 (germline): SGHRS, YFSETQ. The CDR3 region has the DNA TGCGCCAGCAGCTTTACACCGAACACCGGGGAGCTGTTTTTT. It specifies CASSFTPNTGELFF.

This clone was seen only a few times. This chain links TRBV23-1 with TRBJ1-4; D is possibly TRBD1 (6 bases). TRBV23-1 carries the ORF label, with uncertain function. The V end lost 1 base, the J end lost 6 bases, and 12 bases lay between the germline ends. This CDR3 spans 15 amino acids. The CDR3 DNA sequence: TGCGCCAGCAGTCAATGGCACAGGGTGGATGAAAAACTGTTTTTT. Protein sequence: CASSQWHRVDEKLFF.

This clone appeared a few times. The chain joins TRBV12-5 to TRBJ2-1, with 7 bases fitting TRBD2. CDR3 length: 16 residues. Germline V gene data show CDR1 as LGHNT and CDR2 as FRNRAP. The V and J ends lost 5 bases and 4 bases, in that order; junction bases with no gene match: 11. This CDR3 reads CASGTPRAGMYNEQFF. Written as DNA, the CDR3 is TGTGCTAGTGGTACTCCTCGAGCGGGGATGTACAATGAGCAGTTCTTC.

The rearrangement uses TRBV20-1 and TRBJ2-3; D gene unclear. V shed 3 bases and J shed 6 bases, with 4 bases lying between them. Per germline, CDR1 DFQATT and CDR2 SNEGSKA (reference sequence). This CDR3 has 10 amino acids. The CDR3 nucleotides are TGCAGTGCTAGGGTTGATACGCAGTATTTT. Its translation: CSARVDTQYF.

The chain joins TRBV5-4 to TRBJ2-7, with no clear D. Trimming took 0 bases from V and 0 from J, leaving 7 bases between them. The germline CDR1 and CDR2 sequences are SGHNT and YYREEE (reference sequence). The length of the CDR3 is 14 residues. The CDR3 reads CASSLVSSSYEQYF. The CDR3 DNA reads TGTGCCAGCAGCTTGGTCTCCAGCTCCTACGAGCAGTACTTC.

This clone was observed a single time. This rearrangement joins TRBV5-1 to TRBJ2-7; no firm D call. CDR1 and CDR2 from the germline V gene are SGHRS and YFSETQ. The CDR3 is 17 residues long. V lost 0 bases to trimming and J lost 0 bases, with 16 bases between them. The CDR3 nucleotides are TGCGCCAGCAGCTTGGTTTATCGTGTGGCAGGCTCCTACGAGCAGTACTTC. Translated: CASSLVYRVAGSYEQYF.

The CDR3 reads CASKWTQDHGYTF. CDR3 DNA sequence: TGCGCCAGCAAATGGACTCAGGACCATGGCTACACCTTC. The chain has TRBV5-1 and TRBJ1-2, with no clear D. The CDR3 loop spans 13 amino acids. The germline CDR1 and CDR2 sequences are SGHRS and YFSETQ. Trimming removed 6 bases at V and 6 bases at J, with 15 bases between.

J is TRBJ1-2 and V is TRBV5-6; D gene ambiguous. This CDR3 has 12 residues. Per the germline V gene, CDR1 is SGHDT and CDR2 is YYEEEE. The germline V and J ends were trimmed by 5 bases and 4 bases, with 9 bases remaining between them. CDR3 in DNA: TGTGCCAGCAGGCTAAAGGGCTATGGCTACACCTTC. Translation: CASRLKGYGYTF.

The chain couples TRBV29-1 to TRBJ1-1; 8 bases line up with TRBD1. This CDR3 is built from 14 residues. Germline CDR1 and CDR2: SQVTM and ANQGSEA. The trim removed 4 bases at V and 1 base at J, leaving 5 bases unmatched. In nucleotides, the CDR3 is TGCAGCGTTGGACAGGGGAGTACGAACACTGAAGCTTTCTTT. Protein sequence: CSVGQGSTNTEAFF.

Written as DNA, the CDR3 is TGTGCCAGCACCCCCGGAGGGACAGGGTTTTCACCCCTCCACTTT. Its protein is CASTPGGTGFSPLHF. The chain uses TRBV6-5 and TRBJ1-6, with 9 positions matching TRBD1. The junction had 10 bases not matched to a gene; V was cut back by 7 bases and J by 9 bases. The CDR3 extends over 15 amino acids. Germline assignment: CDR1 MNHEY and CDR2 SVGAGI.

The rearrangement uses TRBV2 and TRBJ2-5, with D tentatively TRBD2 (5 bases). CDR1 is SNHLY, CDR2 FYNNEI, per germline. Trimming removed 0 bases from V and 1 base from J, with 9 bases in between. The CDR3 totals 15 residues. DNA for the CDR3: TGTGCCAGCAGTGAAGCGCCTGGGAGCCAAGAGACCCAGTACTTC. Protein product: CASSEAPGSQETQYF.

V and J are TRBV30 and TRBJ1-6, with D perhaps TRBD1 (6 bases). CDR1 is GTSNPN, CDR2 SVGIG, per germline (reference sequence). The V end was cut by 0 bases, the J end by 9 bases, with 15 bases between. The CDR3 runs 15 residues. The CDR3 bases are TGTGCCTGGAGTGTCGGCTTCGAGGGGGGTTCACCCCTCCACTTT. As protein: CAWSVGFEGGSPLHF.

Details on this clone: The same CDR3 is also encoded by other DNA sequences in this sample. The V and J genes are TRBV9 and TRBJ2-3; D remains unclear. The CDR3 consists of 14 residues. Germline CDR1 and CDR2: SGDLS and YYNGEE. V lost 0 bases and J 2 bases, leaving 7 bases between the germline ends. CDR3 residues: CASSVGGDTDTQYF. Written as DNA, the CDR3 is TGTGCCAGCAGCGTAGGTGGGGACACAGATACGCAGTATTTT.

The chain employs TRBV30 and TRBJ2-1, with D hard to call. CDR1 GTSNPN and CDR2 SVGIG come from the germline V gene (reference sequence). V was shortened by 1 base and J by 2 bases, with 3 bases between the two germline ends. CDR3 length: 12 amino acids. The CDR3 DNA reads as TGTGCCTGGAGTGACCCCTACAATGAGCAGTTCTTC. Amino acids: CAWSDPYNEQFF.

The genes are TRBV28 and TRBJ1-2; no firm D call. The CDR3 extends over 12 amino acids. Germline CDR1 MDHEN, CDR2 SYDVKM. V was pared by 6 bases and J by 2 bases, with 7 bases between. In DNA form, the CDR3 reads TGTGCCAGCAGGGGTGAAAACTATGGCTACACCTTC. Encoded protein: CASRGENYGYTF.

The chain uses TRBV5-6 and TRBJ1-1; D not certain. CDR3 length equals 13 residues. CDR1 and CDR2 (germline): SGHDT, YYEEEE. Trimming removed 1 base at V and 0 bases at J, with 4 bases between. The CDR3 protein is CASSLRMNTEAFF. In nucleotides, the CDR3 is TGTGCCAGCAGCTTGAGAATGAACACTGAAGCTTTCTTT.